The clone carrying this T cell receptor beta chain counts as medium-sized. As yet, its antigen is unknown. This CDR3 is built from 15 residues. The germline V gene encodes CDR1 SGHAT and CDR2 FQDESV (reference sequence). The V and J ends lost 5 bases and 7 bases, in that order; junction bases with no gene match: 6. The source of the sample is a study of tumor and adjacent non-tumor tissue in lung cancer. For the study at large: The cohort had about a dozen adenocarcinoma, a couple of squamous cell and 1 small cell patients. Study-wide results and caveats: TCR diversity was significantly greater in tumor than normal lung tissue. In normal lung, the top 100 clones were significantly more dominant than in tumor. Tumor TCR diversity, when higher, was linked to shorter survival.

The library came from three nested PCR rounds adapted from ARM-PCR protocols. TCRdb recomputed calls from the multiplex PCR reads with MiXCR, one row per CDR3 protein. The repertoire holds 91,000 or so distinct CDR3 sequences, with about 72% as singletons. This sample's RNA came from whole unsorted tissue. The V call is TRBV11-1, the J call TRBJ1-6; 9 bases are shared with TRBD1. The sequence came from a man between 60 and 75 years old with non-small cell lung cancer. The sequenced material came from lung tumor tissue. The CDR3 region is CASSRGQGNNSPLHF. The CDR3 region has the DNA TGTGCCAGCAGCCGAGGACAGGGGAACAATTCACCCCTCCACTTT.